The rows below give T cell receptor beta chains drawn from one sample of a study of shared clonotypes between healthy human individuals. Here immunoSEQ multiplex PCR was the method, and the copy in TCRdb shows in-frame clones only, minus some. This sample carries around 200,000 clones, approximately 60% of them seen once, and the ten largest clones take under 11%. Sequencing used memory CD4+ T cells sorted from blood. These receptors all stem from a man younger than 45 in good health. Each CDR3 is given with its conserved first and last residue. Fields, in order: J gene, clone size, D gene, V gene, CDR3 length, CDR3 protein, CDR3 DNA. The D gene is left open where the match is weak. Clone size is not always given. Where it is, it says once, few, many or a class for expanded clones.

J gene: TRBJ1-3; clone size: NA; D gene: NA; V gene: TRBV9; CDR3 length: 17; CDR3 protein: CASSAGAVGHSGNTIYF; CDR3 DNA: TGTGCCAGCAGCGCTGGGGCAGTCGGCCACTCTGGAAACACCATATATTTT
J gene: TRBJ2-5; clone size: NA; D gene: NA; V gene: TRBV5-1; CDR3 length: 14; CDR3 protein: CASTRNFGVETQYF; CDR3 DNA: TGCGCCAGCACCCGAAACTTCGGGGTCGAGACCCAGTACTTC
J gene: TRBJ2-1; clone size: NA; D gene: NA; V gene: TRBV27; CDR3 length: 16; CDR3 protein: CASSSIDRAGSNEQFF; CDR3 DNA: TGTGCCAGCAGTTCGATTGATAGGGCGGGATCTAATGAGCAGTTCTTC
J gene: TRBJ2-5; clone size: NA; D gene: NA; V gene: TRBV11-2; CDR3 length: 16; CDR3 protein: CASSLGSGTEQGTQYF; CDR3 DNA: TGTGCCAGCAGCTTAGGAAGCGGAACCGAACAAGGGACCCAGTACTTC
J gene: TRBJ1-5; clone size: few; D gene: NA; V gene: TRBV5-6; CDR3 length: 14; CDR3 protein: CASSIGTGNQPQHF; CDR3 DNA: TGTGCCAGCAGCATCGGGACTGGCAATCAGCCCCAGCATTTT
J gene: TRBJ2-5; clone size: once; D gene: NA; V gene: TRBV27; CDR3 length: 15; CDR3 protein: CASSPSERSRETQYF; CDR3 DNA: TGTGCCAGCAGTCCCTCGGAGCGCTCCCGAGAGACCCAGTACTTC
J gene: TRBJ2-1; clone size: NA; D gene: NA; V gene: TRBV27; CDR3 length: 15; CDR3 protein: CASSLGGIRDNEQFF; CDR3 DNA: TGTGCCAGCAGTTTAGGCGGGATAAGGGACAATGAGCAGTTCTTC
J gene: TRBJ2-1; clone size: NA; D gene: TRBD1; V gene: TRBV6-6; CDR3 length: 15; CDR3 protein: CASSYRAGGDDEQFF; CDR3 DNA: TGTGCCAGCAGTTACCGGGCAGGGGGTGACGATGAGCAGTTCTTC
J gene: TRBJ2-5; clone size: NA; D gene: NA; V gene: TRBV11-2; CDR3 length: 15; CDR3 protein: CASSPGTGLRETQYF; CDR3 DNA: TGTGCCAGCAGCCCGGGGACCGGTTTGCGGGAGACCCAGTACTTC
J gene: TRBJ2-7; clone size: NA; D gene: TRBD2; V gene: TRBV7-2; CDR3 length: 14; CDR3 protein: CATGTSGSSYEQYF; CDR3 DNA: TGTGCCACCGGAACTAGCGGGAGTTCCTACGAGCAGTACTTC
J gene: TRBJ2-7; clone size: few; D gene: NA; V gene: TRBV14; CDR3 length: 12; CDR3 protein: CASSLNSYEQYF; CDR3 DNA: TGTGCCAGCAGCCTAAACTCCTACGAGCAGTACTTC
J gene: TRBJ2-1; clone size: NA; D gene: NA; V gene: TRBV4-2; CDR3 length: 12; CDR3 protein: CASSQLGHEQFF; CDR3 DNA: TGTGCCAGCAGCCAGCTAGGGCACGAGCAGTTCTTC
J gene: TRBJ2-1; clone size: NA; D gene: NA; V gene: TRBV6-1; CDR3 length: 13; CDR3 protein: CASSVAMSDEQFF; CDR3 DNA: TGTGCCAGCAGTGTCGCGATGTCAGATGAGCAGTTCTTC
J gene: TRBJ2-3; clone size: NA; D gene: TRBD1; V gene: TRBV2; CDR3 length: 15; CDR3 protein: CASSESGQGADTQYF; CDR3 DNA: TGTGCCAGCAGTGAATCCGGGCAGGGGGCAGATACGCAGTATTTT
J gene: TRBJ2-4; clone size: NA; D gene: NA; V gene: TRBV2; CDR3 length: 14; CDR3 protein: CASRIGVAKNIQYF; CDR3 DNA: TGTGCCAGCAGGATAGGGGTTGCCAAAAACATTCAGTACTTC
J gene: TRBJ2-2; clone size: NA; D gene: TRBD1; V gene: TRBV11-2; CDR3 length: 18; CDR3 protein: CASSRVRRDRANPGELFF; CDR3 DNA: TGTGCCAGCAGCCGAGTTAGGAGGGACAGGGCAAACCCCGGGGAGCTGTTTTTT
J gene: TRBJ1-5; clone size: NA; D gene: NA; V gene: TRBV28; CDR3 length: 15; CDR3 protein: CASRAADYSNQPQHF; CDR3 DNA: TGTGCCAGCAGAGCTGCGGATTATAGCAATCAGCCCCAGCATTTT
J gene: TRBJ2-1; clone size: many; D gene: NA; V gene: TRBV5-5; CDR3 length: 16; CDR3 protein: CASSLGGTGFLDEQFF; CDR3 DNA: TGTGCCAGCAGCTTGGGGGGAACCGGATTTCTCGATGAGCAGTTCTTC
J gene: TRBJ2-3; clone size: NA; D gene: TRBD2; V gene: TRBV5-1; CDR3 length: 15; CDR3 protein: CASSLDGTSGRAGYF; CDR3 DNA: TGCGCCAGCAGCTTGGATGGGACTAGCGGGAGGGCCGGGTATTTT
J gene: TRBJ2-7; clone size: NA; D gene: NA; V gene: TRBV5-4; CDR3 length: 13; CDR3 protein: CASSLARSYEQYF; CDR3 DNA: TGTGCCAGCAGCTTGGCCAGATCCTACGAGCAGTACTTC
J gene: TRBJ2-1; clone size: NA; D gene: NA; V gene: TRBV7-6; CDR3 length: 12; CDR3 protein: CASSPRGFEQFF; CDR3 DNA: TGTGCCAGCAGCCCACGGGGGTTTGAGCAGTTCTTC
J gene: TRBJ1-2; clone size: NA; D gene: NA; V gene: TRBV6-1; CDR3 length: 14; CDR3 protein: CASSENLGHYGYTF; CDR3 DNA: TGTGCCAGCAGTGAGAATCTGGGACACTATGGCTACACCTTC
J gene: TRBJ2-2; clone size: NA; D gene: NA; V gene: TRBV18; CDR3 length: 16; CDR3 protein: CASSPPSGGETGELFF; CDR3 DNA: TGTGCCAGCTCACCACCATCCGGGGGCGAGACCGGGGAGCTGTTTTTT
J gene: TRBJ2-1; clone size: NA; D gene: TRBD1; V gene: TRBV6-4; CDR3 length: 15; CDR3 protein: CASSETGGSYNEQFF; CDR3 DNA: TGTGCCAGCAGTGAAACAGGGGGATCCTACAATGAGCAGTTCTTC
J gene: TRBJ2-1; clone size: NA; D gene: NA; V gene: TRBV4-3; CDR3 length: 15; CDR3 protein: CASSRGLLNYNEQFF; CDR3 DNA: TGCGCCAGCAGCCGCGGACTACTTAATTACAATGAGCAGTTCTTC
J gene: TRBJ2-3; clone size: NA; D gene: TRBD2; V gene: TRBV5-1; CDR3 length: 16; CDR3 protein: CASSFGLAGSADTQYF; CDR3 DNA: TGCGCCAGCAGCTTCGGACTAGCGGGATCGGCAGATACGCAGTATTTT
J gene: TRBJ2-1; clone size: NA; D gene: TRBD2; V gene: TRBV7-8; CDR3 length: 16; CDR3 protein: CASSLASRTSLNEQFF; CDR3 DNA: TGTGCCAGCAGCTTAGCTTCCCGGACTAGTCTCAATGAGCAGTTCTTC
J gene: TRBJ2-3; clone size: NA; D gene: NA; V gene: TRBV27; CDR3 length: 13; CDR3 protein: CASSLLATDTQYF; CDR3 DNA: TGTGCCAGCAGTTTACTAGCGACAGATACGCAGTATTTT
J gene: TRBJ2-3; clone size: NA; D gene: NA; V gene: TRBV29-1; CDR3 length: 11; CDR3 protein: CSLLSGDTQYF; CDR3 DNA: TGCAGTCTACTATCCGGGGATACGCAGTATTTT
J gene: TRBJ2-1; clone size: NA; D gene: NA; V gene: TRBV15; CDR3 length: 13; CDR3 protein: CATSRDAVNEQFF; CDR3 DNA: TGTGCCACCAGCAGAGATGCCGTCAATGAGCAGTTCTTC
J gene: TRBJ2-7; clone size: NA; D gene: TRBD1; V gene: TRBV6-1; CDR3 length: 14; CDR3 protein: CASSYGGQSYEQYF; CDR3 DNA: TGTGCCAGCAGTTATGGGGGACAGTCCTACGAGCAGTACTTC
J gene: TRBJ1-5; clone size: NA; D gene: TRBD1; V gene: TRBV15; CDR3 length: 15; CDR3 protein: CATSRAGTGPQPQHF; CDR3 DNA: TGTGCCACCAGCAGAGCCGGGACAGGGCCTCAGCCCCAGCATTTT
J gene: TRBJ2-5; clone size: NA; D gene: TRBD1; V gene: TRBV28; CDR3 length: 14; CDR3 protein: CASSSHRGRETQYF; CDR3 DNA: TGTGCCAGCAGTTCCCACAGGGGGCGGGAGACCCAGTACTTC
J gene: TRBJ2-7; clone size: NA; D gene: NA; V gene: TRBV5-1; CDR3 length: 14; CDR3 protein: CASSAVDPLYEQYF; CDR3 DNA: TGCGCCAGCAGCGCCGTGGACCCTCTCTACGAGCAGTACTTC
J gene: TRBJ1-2; clone size: few; D gene: NA; V gene: TRBV9; CDR3 length: 14; CDR3 protein: CASSGTGGLYGYTF; CDR3 DNA: TGTGCCAGCAGTGGGACCGGAGGACTCTATGGCTACACCTTC
J gene: TRBJ1-2; clone size: NA; D gene: NA; V gene: TRBV7-2; CDR3 length: 14; CDR3 protein: CASSLVGGDYGYTF; CDR3 DNA: TGTGCCAGCAGCTTAGTCGGGGGAGACTATGGCTACACCTTC
J gene: TRBJ2-2; clone size: NA; D gene: NA; V gene: TRBV11-2; CDR3 length: 13; CDR3 protein: CASSWRADQELFF; CDR3 DNA: TGTGCCAGCAGCTGGAGGGCGGACCAGGAGCTGTTTTTT
J gene: TRBJ2-1; clone size: NA; D gene: NA; V gene: TRBV20-1; CDR3 length: 10; CDR3 protein: CIAFKDEQFF; CDR3 DNA: TGCATTGCTTTCAAGGATGAGCAGTTCTTC
J gene: TRBJ2-3; clone size: NA; D gene: NA; V gene: TRBV29-1; CDR3 length: 15; CDR3 protein: CSVTTDYSSTDTQYF; CDR3 DNA: TGCAGCGTTACCACGGACTACTCTAGCACAGATACGCAGTATTTT
J gene: TRBJ1-1; clone size: NA; D gene: TRBD1; V gene: TRBV5-1; CDR3 length: 15; CDR3 protein: CASSLGQGIHTEAFF; CDR3 DNA: TGCGCCAGCAGCTTAGGACAGGGGATACACACTGAAGCTTTCTTT
J gene: TRBJ2-1; clone size: few; D gene: NA; V gene: TRBV5-1; CDR3 length: 13; CDR3 protein: CASSLGGRDEQFF; CDR3 DNA: TGCGCCAGCAGCTTGGGGGGCAGGGATGAGCAGTTCTTC
J gene: TRBJ2-1; clone size: NA; D gene: NA; V gene: TRBV29-1; CDR3 length: 13; CDR3 protein: CSGGGWGLDEQFF; CDR3 DNA: TGCAGCGGCGGGGGCTGGGGGCTGGATGAGCAGTTCTTC
J gene: TRBJ1-1; clone size: NA; D gene: NA; V gene: TRBV25-1; CDR3 length: 15; CDR3 protein: CASSLSDGMNTEAFF; CDR3 DNA: TGTGCCAGCAGTCTTTCGGATGGTATGAACACTGAAGCTTTCTTT
J gene: TRBJ2-7; clone size: NA; D gene: TRBD1; V gene: TRBV5-1; CDR3 length: 12; CDR3 protein: CASRQQGYEQYF; CDR3 DNA: TGCGCCAGCAGACAACAGGGGTATGAGCAGTACTTC
J gene: TRBJ2-1; clone size: NA; D gene: TRBD2; V gene: TRBV11-2; CDR3 length: 16; CDR3 protein: CASSSLSGNAYNEQFF; CDR3 DNA: TGTGCCAGCAGCTCCCTGAGCGGGAATGCCTACAATGAGCAGTTCTTC